These 32 T cell receptor beta chains came from one sample sequenced in a study of T cells expressing NK-cell markers. TCRdb reprocessed the 5' RACE reads and stores each CDR3 protein as one record, lacking DNA. In all, the sample yields about 260,000 distinct CDR3 sequences. Sequenced: blood T cells: a sorted CD56 or NKG2C T cell subset, CD4+ or CD8+ T cells, or bulk PBMC T cells (not recorded which). The source is a man between 18 and 35 years old in good health.

The genes are TRBV5-1 and TRBJ1-3; TCRdb reports TRBD1, a call that lacks DNA to check it against. This CDR3 comprises 16 residues. Germline lookup yields CDR1 SGHRS and CDR2 YFSETQ. The CDR3 loop reads CASSFGDRAAGNTIYF. The complete variable domain, with remaining parts taken from reference TRBV5-1 and TRBJ1-3, reads KAGVTQTPRYLIKTRGQQVTLSCSPISGHRSVSWYQQTPGQGLQFLFEYFSETQRNKGNFPGRFSGRQFSNSRSEMNVSTLELGDSALYLCASSFGDRAAGNTIYFGEGSWLTVV.

The rearrangement joins TRBV12-3 or TRBV12-4 to TRBJ1-6. The length of the CDR3 is 13 residues. The CDR3 region is CASSLGEASPLHF.

This chain connects TRBV7-8 to TRBJ2-1; TCRdb's D gene call, TRBD1, goes unchecked for lack of DNA. The CDR3 is 16 amino acids. Germline CDR1 reads SGHVS; CDR2 reads FQNEAQ. CDR3: CASSLRVPLSYNEQFF.

The chain combines TRBV4-3 with TRBJ2-7; with no DNA, the TCRdb D assignment of TRBD1 cannot be verified. The CDR3 has 15 amino acids. Germline CDR1 reads LGHNA; CDR2 reads YSLEER. CDR3 residues: CASSQGLSTQYEQYF.

This chain links TRBV20-1 with TRBJ2-7; TCRdb returns TRBD1, unconfirmable since there is no DNA. The CDR3 runs 14 residues. CDR1 is DFQATT and CDR2 is SNEGSKA in the germline V gene (reference sequence). This CDR3 is CSASPGGRSYEQYF.

The chain uses TRBV7-3 and TRBJ2-2; TCRdb's D call, TRBD1, is unchecked because there is no DNA. The germline V gene has CDR1 SGHTA and CDR2 FQGTGA. This CDR3 contains 16 residues. CDR3 in amino acids: CASSSQPGQMTGELFF. Combining the CDR3 with reference TRBV7-3 and TRBJ2-2 gives the whole variable domain GAGVSQTPSNKVTEKGKYVELRCDPISGHTALYWYRQSLGQGPEFLIYFQGTGAADDSGLPNDRFFAVRPEGSVSTLKIQRTERGDSAVYLCASSSQPGQMTGELFFGEGSRLTVL.

The chain recombines TRBV28 with TRBJ2-1; TCRdb names TRBD2, which stays unverified in the absence of DNA. CDR1 is MDHEN, CDR2 SYDVKM, per germline. The CDR3 is made up of 13 amino acids. The CDR3 loop is CASRGGLYNEQFF.

The J gene is TRBJ2-5, the V gene TRBV12-3 or TRBV12-4; TCRdb indicates TRBD1, and absent DNA this call remains unverified. This CDR3 is built from 16 residues. The CDR3 sequence is CASRRRGGRLRETQYF.

This chain uses TRBV18 with TRBJ1-6; TCRdb names TRBD1, which stays unverified in the absence of DNA. Germline V gene sequence: CDR1 KGHSH, CDR2 LQKENI. The CDR3 runs to 15 residues. CDR3: CASSRQGMNNSPLHF.

The V call is TRBV14, the J call TRBJ1-2; TCRdb names TRBD1, which stays unverified in the absence of DNA. This CDR3 spans 15 amino acids. CDR1 is SGHDN, CDR2 FVKESK, per germline. Here the CDR3 reads CASSQDSSGAVGYTF.

The chain has TRBV12-3 or TRBV12-4 and TRBJ2-7; the D gene TCRdb calls, TRBD2, cannot be checked with no DNA. The CDR3 runs to 13 residues. This CDR3 reads CASSRLVPYEQYF.

The chain employs TRBV29-1 and TRBJ2-5; absent DNA, TCRdb's TRBD2 call cannot be checked. Germline assignment: CDR1 SQVTM and CDR2 ANQGSEA. The CDR3 runs 12 residues. The chain's CDR3 is CSAPHGPETQYF.

The rearrangement joins TRBV11-2 to TRBJ1-2. Germline V gives CDR1 SGHAT, CDR2 FQNNGV. This CDR3 spans 18 amino acids. The CDR3 is CASSLVSGVQGGGDGYTF.

The chain employs TRBV4-3 and TRBJ2-2; TCRdb calls TRBD2, which cannot be checked without DNA. The CDR3 spans 17 residues. CDR1 and CDR2 from the germline V gene are LGHNA and YSLEER. The CDR3 here is CASSQGSGGTNTGELFF.

V usage is TRBV11-3 and J usage is TRBJ2-2; TCRdb's assignment of TRBD2 cannot be checked, as there is no DNA. Germline loops: CDR1 SGHNT, CDR2 YENEEA. The CDR3 is 16 amino acids. The CDR3 protein is CASSPEGPSGTGELFF.

V and J are TRBV30 and TRBJ2-2; the TCRdb call, TRBD1, lacks DNA for checking. Germline loops: CDR1 GTSNPN, CDR2 SVGIG (reference sequence). This CDR3 is built from 14 residues. CDR3 amino acids: CAWSAGGAPGELFF.

This chain connects TRBV29-1 to TRBJ2-3; TCRdb returns TRBD1, unconfirmable since there is no DNA. Per germline, CDR1 SQVTM and CDR2 ANQGSEA. The CDR3 totals 13 residues. CDR3 residues: CSVVGTRRNTQYF.

The genes are TRBV5-1 and TRBJ2-3. The CDR3 spans 15 residues. Germline values: CDR1 SGHRS, CDR2 YFSETQ. CDR3 protein: CASSLVSYLGDTQYF. Based on the CDR3 plus reference TRBV5-1 and TRBJ2-3, the full variable domain is KAGVTQTPRYLIKTRGQQVTLSCSPISGHRSVSWYQQTPGQGLQFLFEYFSETQRNKGNFPGRFSGRQFSNSRSEMNVSTLELGDSALYLCASSLVSYLGDTQYFGPGTRLTVL.

V and J are TRBV29-1 and TRBJ2-1; checking the TCRdb D call of TRBD1 is not possible without DNA. Germline assignment: CDR1 SQVTM and CDR2 ANQGSEA. There are 13 residues in the CDR3. The CDR3 sequence is CSVEKGTGDEQFF.

The chain carries TRBV27 and TRBJ2-7. CDR3 length: 11 amino acids. Germline V gene sequence: CDR1 MNHEY, CDR2 SMNVEV (reference sequence). Here the CDR3 reads CASSNLVEQYF.

The J gene is TRBJ2-7, the V gene TRBV7-6; TCRdb designates TRBD1, a call that cannot be tested without DNA. The CDR3 totals 14 residues. Germline V gene sequence: CDR1 SGHVS, CDR2 FNYEAQ. CDR3 residues: CASSRDRNSYEQYF.

The chain employs TRBV14 and TRBJ2-2; TCRdb's assignment of TRBD2 cannot be checked, as there is no DNA. Germline CDR1 SGHDN, CDR2 FVKESK. CDR3 length equals 18 residues. The CDR3 region is CASSPPRGDYTNTGELFF. Complete variable domain (other parts from reference TRBV14 and TRBJ2-2): EAGVTQFPSHSVIEKGQTVTLRCDPISGHDNLYWYRRVMGKEIKFLLHFVKESKQDESGMPNNRFLAERTGGTYSTLKVQPAELEDSGVYFCASSPPRGDYTNTGELFFGEGSRLTVL.

V and J are TRBV29-1 and TRBJ2-7. Per the germline V gene, CDR1 is SQVTM and CDR2 is ANQGSEA. The CDR3 sequence is 11 residues long. CDR3 sequence: CSFLLMAEQYF.

The chain carries TRBV15 and TRBJ2-1; TCRdb designates TRBD1, a call that cannot be tested without DNA. There are 16 residues in the CDR3. Germline-derived CDR1 and CDR2 are LNHNV and YYDKDF (reference sequence). This CDR3 is CATSRDLGVGTDEQFF. Looking up the rest from reference TRBV15 and TRBJ2-1 gives the full variable domain: DAMVIQNPRYQVTQFGKPVTLSCSQTLNHNVMYWYQQKSSQAPKLLFHYYDKDFNNEADTPDNFQSRRPNTSFCFLDIRSPGLGDTAMYLCATSRDLGVGTDEQFFGPGTRLTVL.

The chain joins TRBV5-1 to TRBJ2-3; as DNA is missing, the TRBD1 call by TCRdb cannot be tested. The CDR3 has 13 amino acids. In germline, CDR1 is SGHRS, CDR2 YFSETQ. The CDR3 loop is CASGGPNTDTQYF.

V is TRBV5-1 and J is TRBJ1-4; no DNA is available, so the TRBD1 call from TCRdb remains unchecked. In germline, CDR1 is SGHRS, CDR2 YFSETQ. This CDR3 region has 13 residues. CDR3 loop: CASSSVGEEKLFF.

This chain uses TRBV5-1 with TRBJ1-6; the D call from TCRdb, TRBD1, cannot be confirmed without DNA. CDR1 is SGHRS and CDR2 is YFSETQ in the germline V gene. The CDR3 totals 15 residues. The chain's CDR3 is CASSLLDSHNSPLHF.

The genes are TRBV5-5 and TRBJ1-1; TCRdb's D call of TRBD1 is untestable without DNA. This CDR3 has 17 amino acids. The germline CDR1 and CDR2 sequences are SGHKS and YYEKEE (reference sequence). The CDR3 spells CASSLWDRTSLGTEAFF.

The chain employs TRBV7-6 and TRBJ2-1; TCRdb lists TRBD2, though no DNA is available to test this call. The CDR3 length is 15 residues. Germline loops: CDR1 SGHVS, CDR2 FNYEAQ. CDR3 sequence reads: CASSFGLARDNEQFF.

This chain connects TRBV12-3 or TRBV12-4 to TRBJ1-1; TCRdb picks TRBD1, but there is no DNA to check that call. This CDR3 has 15 residues. The CDR3 loop is CASSLLGGSGAEAFF.

The chain has TRBV29-1 and TRBJ2-5; TCRdb names TRBD2, which stays unverified in the absence of DNA. The V gene's germline CDR1 is SQVTM and CDR2 ANQGSEA. This CDR3 spans 14 amino acids. The CDR3 reads CSAQGLAAQETQYF.

The V call is TRBV7-9, the J call TRBJ2-1; TCRdb calls TRBD1, which cannot be checked without DNA. The CDR3 has 15 residues. Germline values: CDR1 SEHNR, CDR2 FQNEAQ (reference sequence). The CDR3 loop is CASSKWTGTYNEQFF.